The 12 T cell receptor beta chains listed next were all sequenced from one sample in a study of blood T cell repertoires in COVID-19 (dated by TCRdb to about 2020). The method was the immunoSEQ multiplex PCR assay. Sourced from immuneACCESS, this table was stored by TCRdb with only in-frame sequences that have V and J called. A share of the clones is absent; for the studies checked, an unresolved V gene accounts for under half, and the remainder has no known explanation. The sample yields 200,000 or so clones; roughly 80% were counted once. The ten largest make up 4.8% of the sample. Material: PBMCs or T cells enriched from blood (not recorded which). All receptors come from a woman aged 50 to 60 who had been exposed to COVID-19.

The chain joins TRBV19 to TRBJ1-6; 7 nucleotides agree with TRBD1. The CDR3 extends over 15 amino acids. V lost 6 bases and J lost 1; bases outside the gene matches: 3. In germline, CDR1 is LNHDA, CDR2 SQIVND (reference sequence). The CDR3 bases are TGTGCCAGTAGCCCAGGGGGGTCCTATAATTCACCCCTCCACTTT. It specifies CASSPGGSYNSPLHF.

The V and J genes are TRBV6-6 and TRBJ1-1; no clear D gene. The CDR3 runs 12 residues. The germline CDR1 and CDR2 sequences are MNHNY and SVGAGI (reference sequence). The ends were cut back, 6 bases at V and 6 bases at J, with 11 bases in the middle. The CDR3 is CASSLARAEAFF. Written as DNA, the CDR3 is TGTGCCAGCAGCCTGGCCCGGGCTGAAGCTTTCTTT.

This chain joins TRBV28 and TRBJ1-2, with D possibly TRBD1 on 5 matching bases. V was shortened by 3 bases and J by 2 bases, with 10 bases between the two germline ends. CDR3 length equals 14 residues. Germline CDR1 is MDHEN and CDR2 is SYDVKM. The CDR3 protein is CASSLGRANYGYTF. The CDR3 DNA follows: TGTGCCAGCAGTTTGGGCAGGGCGAACTATGGCTACACCTTC.

The CDR3 nucleotides are TGTGCCAGTAGTGGGACAGGGGTCTACGAGCAGTACTTC. It is translated as CASSGTGVYEQYF. The J gene is TRBJ2-7, the V gene TRBV19, with TRBD1 matching 10 bases. The V gene's germline CDR1 is LNHDA and CDR2 SQIVND (reference sequence). CDR3 size: 13 residues. V was pared by 5 bases and J by 3 bases, with 1 base of the junction left unmatched.

To note about this clone: At one end the junction does not follow the germline gene, possibly because of a read error. V is TRBV28 and J is TRBJ2-1, with D perhaps TRBD2 (6 bases). Germline V gene sequence: CDR1 MDHEN, CDR2 SYDVKM. The CDR3 runs 15 residues. CDR3 sequence reads: CASTPDWDSDNEQFF. DNA of the CDR3: TGTGCCAGCACCCCGGATTGGGACTCCGACAATGAGCAGTTCTTC.

The genes are TRBV10-3 and TRBJ1-2; the match to TRBD1 covers 10 bases. This CDR3 comprises 12 residues. J was trimmed by 7 bases and V by 10 bases; bases with no gene match: 6. Germline V gene lookup returns CDR1 ENHRY and CDR2 SYGVKD. CDR3 residues: CATGGQGPGYTF. CDR3 DNA: TGTGCCACAGGGGGACAGGGGCCTGGCTACACCTTC.

The chain couples TRBV13 to TRBJ1-2; 7 nucleotides line up with TRBD1. This CDR3 region has 13 residues. CDR1 is PRHDT, CDR2 FYEKMQ, per germline (reference sequence). V dropped 5 bases and J dropped 3; count of bases not matched to a gene: 3. The CDR3: CASSKDRDYGYTF. CDR3 sequence (DNA): TGTGCCAGCAGCAAAGACAGGGACTATGGCTACACCTTC.

V gene TRBV10-2 combines with J gene TRBJ1-5; D unclear. The V end was cut by 2 bases, the J end by 3 bases, with 11 bases between. In germline, CDR1 is WSHSY, CDR2 SAAADI. This CDR3 region has 15 residues. CDR3 bases: TGCGCCAGCAGTGAGGGCCAGGCAAACAATCAGCCCCAGCATTTT. This gives the protein CASSEGQANNQPQHF.

The chain links TRBV7-9 to TRBJ1-1; D unclear. V was clipped by 2 bases and J by 1 base, with 8 bases between them. This CDR3 spans 14 amino acids. Germline CDR1 is SEHNR and CDR2 is FQNEAQ (reference sequence). CDR3 bases: TGTGCCAGCAGCTTAAGTACGGGGAACACTGAAGCTTTCTTT. Its translation: CASSLSTGNTEAFF.

This clone was counted only a few times. The chain has TRBV24-1 and TRBJ1-6, with D hard to call. V was trimmed by 5 bases and J by 0 bases, leaving 25 bases between them. CDR3 size: 21 residues. Germline V gives CDR1 KGHDR, CDR2 SFDVKD. The CDR3 region is CATSGPSRETEASSYNSPLHF. DNA of the CDR3: TGTGCCACCAGTGGCCCTTCAAGGGAAACGGAGGCTAGCTCCTATAATTCACCCCTCCACTTT.

About this clone itself: One end of the junction fails to match germline, which may point to a read error. Other nucleotide sequences in the sample specify the same CDR3. CDR3 DNA: TGTGCTAGCAGCCAAGTCAGGACAGGGGGCGGGGAGCTGTTTTTT. Residues: CASSQVRTGGGELFF. The chain carries TRBV3-1 (or the pseudogene TRBV3-2) and TRBJ2-2; TRBD1 matches at 10 bases. In germline, CDR1 is LGHDT, CDR2 YNNKEL (reference sequence). The CDR3 extends over 15 amino acids.

The rearrangement uses TRBV9 and TRBJ2-5; no reliable D call. The CDR3 totals 16 residues. Trimming pared 1 base from V and 0 bases from J, leaving 13 bases between. Germline CDR1 and CDR2: SGDLS and YYNGEE. The CDR3 sequence is CASSVSPLLNQETQYF. Written as DNA, the CDR3 is TGTGCCAGCAGCGTATCTCCACTACTCAACCAAGAGACCCAGTACTTC.